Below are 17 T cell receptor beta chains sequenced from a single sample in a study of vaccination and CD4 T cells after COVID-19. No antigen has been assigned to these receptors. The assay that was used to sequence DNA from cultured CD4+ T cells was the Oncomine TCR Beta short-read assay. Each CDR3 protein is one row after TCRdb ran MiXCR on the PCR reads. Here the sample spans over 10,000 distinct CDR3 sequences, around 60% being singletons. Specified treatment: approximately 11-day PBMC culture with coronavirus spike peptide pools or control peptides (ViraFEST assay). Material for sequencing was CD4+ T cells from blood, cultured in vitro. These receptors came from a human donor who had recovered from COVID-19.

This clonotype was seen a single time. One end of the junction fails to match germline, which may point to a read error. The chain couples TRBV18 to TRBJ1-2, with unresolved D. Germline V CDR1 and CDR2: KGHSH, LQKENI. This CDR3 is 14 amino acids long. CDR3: CAGSTTDGDYGYTF. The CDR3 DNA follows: TGTGCCGGCTCCACCACCGACGGAGACTATGGCTACACCTTC.

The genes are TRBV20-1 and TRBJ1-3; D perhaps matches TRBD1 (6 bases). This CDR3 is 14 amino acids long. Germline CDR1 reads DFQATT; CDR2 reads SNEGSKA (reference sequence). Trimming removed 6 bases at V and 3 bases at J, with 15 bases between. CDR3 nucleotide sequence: TGCAGTGCCCGCCCGGGGGGCAGTGGAAACACCATATATTTT. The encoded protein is CSARPGGSGNTIYF.

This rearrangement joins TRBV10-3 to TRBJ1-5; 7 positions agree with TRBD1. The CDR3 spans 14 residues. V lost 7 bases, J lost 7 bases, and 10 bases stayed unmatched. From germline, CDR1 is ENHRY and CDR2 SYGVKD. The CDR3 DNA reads TGTGCCATCAACCGACAGGGAGGCGCCCAGCCCCAGCATTTT. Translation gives CAINRQGGAQPQHF.

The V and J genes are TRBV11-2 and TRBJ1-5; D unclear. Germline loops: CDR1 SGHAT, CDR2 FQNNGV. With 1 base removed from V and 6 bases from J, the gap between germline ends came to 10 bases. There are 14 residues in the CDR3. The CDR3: CASSLGRPSQPQHF. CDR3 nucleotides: TGTGCCAGCAGCTTAGGCAGACCAAGTCAGCCCCAGCATTTT.

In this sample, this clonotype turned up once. The CDR3 spells CASCPEATDEKLFF. The CDR3 nucleotides are TGTGCCAGTTGTCCCGAAGCAACGGATGAAAAACTGTTTTTT. This sequence joins TRBV19 and TRBJ1-4, with D uncertain. This CDR3 has 14 residues. The germline CDR1 and CDR2 sequences are LNHDA and SQIVND (reference sequence). Trimming left V 8 bases short and J 6 bases short, with 16 bases between.

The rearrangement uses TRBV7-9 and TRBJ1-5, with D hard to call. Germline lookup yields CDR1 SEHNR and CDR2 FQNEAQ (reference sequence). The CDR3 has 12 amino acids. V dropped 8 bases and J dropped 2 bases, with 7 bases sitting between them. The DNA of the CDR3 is TGTGCCAGCGGACTGGGCAATCAGCCCCAGCATTTT. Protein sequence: CASGLGNQPQHF.

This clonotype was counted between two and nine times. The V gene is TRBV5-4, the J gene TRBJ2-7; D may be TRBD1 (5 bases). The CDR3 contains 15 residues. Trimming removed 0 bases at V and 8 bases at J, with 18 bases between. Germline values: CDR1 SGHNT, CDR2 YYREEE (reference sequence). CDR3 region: CASSLAGYHPNQQYF. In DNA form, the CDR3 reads TGTGCCAGCAGCTTGGCAGGGTACCACCCTAACCAGCAGTACTTC.

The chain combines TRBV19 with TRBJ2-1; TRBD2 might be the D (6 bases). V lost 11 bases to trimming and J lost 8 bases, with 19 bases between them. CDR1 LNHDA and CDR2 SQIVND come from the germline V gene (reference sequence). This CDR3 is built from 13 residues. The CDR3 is CASDQGGEDEQFF. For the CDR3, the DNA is TGTGCCTCAGACCAGGGTGGGGAGGATGAGCAGTTCTTC.

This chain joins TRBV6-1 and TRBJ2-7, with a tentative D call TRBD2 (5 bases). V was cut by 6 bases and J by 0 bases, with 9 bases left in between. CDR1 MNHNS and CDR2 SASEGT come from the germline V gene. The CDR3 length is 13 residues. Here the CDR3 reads CASRVASSYEQYF. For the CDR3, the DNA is TGTGCCAGCAGAGTAGCGAGCTCCTACGAGCAGTACTTC.

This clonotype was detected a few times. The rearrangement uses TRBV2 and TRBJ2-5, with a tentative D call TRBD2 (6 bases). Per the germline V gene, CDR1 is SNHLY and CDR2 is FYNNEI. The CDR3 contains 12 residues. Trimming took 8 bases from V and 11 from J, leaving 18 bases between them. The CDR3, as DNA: TGTGCCAGCCTCGGGGACGGCGGGGAACAGTACTTC. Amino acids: CASLGDGGEQYF.

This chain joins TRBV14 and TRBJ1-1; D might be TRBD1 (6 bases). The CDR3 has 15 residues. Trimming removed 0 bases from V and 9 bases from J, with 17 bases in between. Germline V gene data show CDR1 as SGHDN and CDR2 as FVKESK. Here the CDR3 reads CASSQDTVRGRKAFF. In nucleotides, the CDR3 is TGTGCCAGCAGCCAAGATACGGTCAGGGGACGAAAAGCTTTCTTT.

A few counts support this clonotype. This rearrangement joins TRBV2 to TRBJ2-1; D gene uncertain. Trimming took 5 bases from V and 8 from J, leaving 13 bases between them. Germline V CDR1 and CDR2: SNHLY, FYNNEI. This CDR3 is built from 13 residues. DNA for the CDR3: TGTGCCAGCAGTTTCTCTAGGAGCGATGAGCAGTTCTTC. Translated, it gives CASSFSRSDEQFF.

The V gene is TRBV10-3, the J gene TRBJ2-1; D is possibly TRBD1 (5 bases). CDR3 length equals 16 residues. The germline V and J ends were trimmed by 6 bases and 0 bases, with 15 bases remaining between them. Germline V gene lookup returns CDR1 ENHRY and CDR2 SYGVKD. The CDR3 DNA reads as TGTGCCATCAGCGACCCAGCCGACAGCTCCTACAATGAGCAGTTCTTC. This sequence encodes CAISDPADSSYNEQFF.

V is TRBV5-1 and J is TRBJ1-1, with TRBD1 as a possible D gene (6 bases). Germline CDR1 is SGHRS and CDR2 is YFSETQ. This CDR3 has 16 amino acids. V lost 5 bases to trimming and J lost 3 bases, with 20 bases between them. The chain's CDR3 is CASRPGDEGGYTEAFF. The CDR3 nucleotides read TGCGCCAGCAGACCCGGCGATGAAGGGGGATACACTGAAGCTTTCTTT.

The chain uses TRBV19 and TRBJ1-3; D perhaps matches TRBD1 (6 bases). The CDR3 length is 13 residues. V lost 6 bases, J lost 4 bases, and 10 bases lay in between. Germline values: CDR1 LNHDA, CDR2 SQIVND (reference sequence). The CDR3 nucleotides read TGTGCCAGTAGCGCAGGGGTAGGAAACACCATATATTTT. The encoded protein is CASSAGVGNTIYF.

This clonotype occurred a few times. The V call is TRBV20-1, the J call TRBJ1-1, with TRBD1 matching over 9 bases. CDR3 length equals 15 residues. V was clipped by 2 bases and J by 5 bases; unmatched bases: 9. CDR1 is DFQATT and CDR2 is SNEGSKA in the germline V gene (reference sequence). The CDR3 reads CSARTYRGRGTEAFF. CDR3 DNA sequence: TGCAGTGCTAGAACATACAGGGGGCGCGGGACTGAAGCTTTCTTT.

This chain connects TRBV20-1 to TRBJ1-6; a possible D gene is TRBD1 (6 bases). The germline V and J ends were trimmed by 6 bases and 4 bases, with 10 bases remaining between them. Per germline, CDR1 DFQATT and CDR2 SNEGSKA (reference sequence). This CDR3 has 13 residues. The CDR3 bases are TGCAGTGCAAAACAGGGATATAATTCACCCCTCCACTTT. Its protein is CSAKQGYNSPLHF.